Each of the 11 T cell receptor beta chains below was sequenced from the same sample in a study of technical replicates of blood from several donors. Clones were sequenced by immunoSEQ multiplex PCR, and TCRdb holds only the in-frame ones, with some missing. The table includes roughly 65,000 clones, 80% to 90% detected once. The sample taken for sequencing was PBMCs. These receptors all stem from a human donor in good health. Some clones in this sample may be carry-over from other donors' samples.

The chain combines TRBV27 with TRBJ2-3; the D is unclear. Trimming removed 5 bases from V and 7 bases from J, with 13 bases in between. The CDR3 length is 13 residues. The germline gives CDR1 MNHEY, CDR2 SMNVEV (reference sequence). The CDR3 protein is CASSPRPENTQYF. DNA for the CDR3: TGTGCCAGCAGTCCGCGGCCCGAGAATACGCAGTATTTT.

The chain recombines TRBV6-1 with TRBJ2-1; 8 bases agree with TRBD2. This CDR3 spans 16 amino acids. Per germline, CDR1 MNHNS and CDR2 SASEGT. V shed 4 bases and J 0 bases; nucleotides not matched to a gene: 5. DNA of the CDR3: TGTGCCAGCAGTGGGATAGCGGGGAGCTCCTACAATGAGCAGTTCTTC. As protein: CASSGIAGSSYNEQFF.

This sequence joins TRBV27 and TRBJ2-7; unclear D gene. This CDR3 contains 13 residues. CDR1 is MNHEY and CDR2 is SMNVEV in the germline V gene (reference sequence). With 0 bases removed from V and 6 bases from J, the gap between germline ends came to 9 bases. The CDR3 is CASSLSVSGEQYF. The DNA for the CDR3 is TGTGCCAGCAGTTTATCCGTCTCGGGCGAGCAGTACTTC.

J is TRBJ2-5 and V is TRBV14; D perhaps matches TRBD2 (6 bases). The ends were cut back, 4 bases at V and 4 bases at J, with 10 bases in the middle. The CDR3 sequence is 13 residues long. Looked up from germline, CDR1 is SGHDN and CDR2 is FVKESK. This CDR3 reads CASSPAGGETQYF. CDR3 in DNA: TGTGCCAGCAGCCCAGCCGGGGGAGAGACCCAGTACTTC. The full variable domain, its missing parts supplied by reference TRBV14 and TRBJ2-5, is EAGVTQFPSHSVIEKGQTVTLRCDPISGHDNLYWYRRVMGKEIKFLLHFVKESKQDESGMPNNRFLAERTGGTYSTLKVQPAELEDSGVYFCASSPAGGETQYFGPGTRLLVL.

The rearrangement joins TRBV5-1 to TRBJ2-7, with D tentatively TRBD2 (5 bases). Trimming stripped 0 bases from V and 6 bases from J, with 13 bases between. This CDR3 is 14 amino acids long. The germline gives CDR1 SGHRS, CDR2 YFSETQ. The CDR3 reads CASSLGVLASEQYF. DNA for the CDR3: TGCGCCAGCAGCTTGGGGGTCCTAGCCTCCGAGCAGTACTTC. Looking up the rest from reference TRBV5-1 and TRBJ2-7 gives the full variable domain: KAGVTQTPRYLIKTRGQQVTLSCSPISGHRSVSWYQQTPGQGLQFLFEYFSETQRNKGNFPGRFSGRQFSNSRSEMNVSTLELGDSALYLCASSLGVLASEQYFGPGTRLTVT.

The chain couples TRBV28 to TRBJ2-3; 10 nucleotides align to TRBD2. V gave up 6 bases and J gave up 3 bases; unmatched junction bases: 6. Germline CDR1 is MDHEN and CDR2 is SYDVKM. The CDR3 loop spans 15 amino acids. The CDR3 coding sequence is TGTGCCAGCAGCTTAGCGGGGGGAGGAACAGATACGCAGTATTTT. This sequence encodes CASSLAGGGTDTQYF. The whole variable domain, filled in from reference TRBV28 and TRBJ2-3, reads DVKVTQSSRYLVKRTGEKVFLECVQDMDHENMFWYRQDPGLGLRLIYFSYDVKMKEKGDIPEGYSVSREKKERFSLILESASTNQTSMYLCASSLAGGGTDTQYFGPGTRLTVL.

This clone was picked up one time. The CDR3 nucleotides are TGTGCCAGCAGTGGCGCTAGCGGGAACACCGGGGAGCTGTTTTTT. Residues: CASSGASGNTGELFF. The V and J genes are TRBV2 and TRBJ2-2; TRBD2 matches at 7 bases. The CDR3 has 15 amino acids. In germline, CDR1 is SNHLY, CDR2 FYNNEI. With V trimmed by 4 bases and J by 1 base, 3 bases remained unmatched.

This rearrangement joins TRBV5-1 to TRBJ1-4, with D hard to call. Trimming took off 4 bases at V and 8 bases at J, with 12 bases between the two ends. Per the germline V gene, CDR1 is SGHRS and CDR2 is YFSETQ. CDR3 length: 13 amino acids. In DNA, the CDR3 is TGCGCCAGCAGCCTAGAGGCGGTGGAAAAACTGTTTTTT. Its protein is CASSLEAVEKLFF.

The chain recombines TRBV5-8 with TRBJ1-3, with 8 nucleotides matching TRBD1. Germline values: CDR1 SGHTS, CDR2 YDEGEE. The CDR3 extends over 11 amino acids. V gave up 3 bases and J gave up 16 bases; unmatched junction bases: 6. The CDR3, as DNA: TGTGCCAGCAGCTATGACAGGGGAGAGTATTTT. It encodes CASSYDRGEYF.

The rearrangement joins TRBV7-3 to TRBJ1-4, with 8 bases identical to TRBD1. V was pared by 5 bases and J by 5 bases, with 13 bases of the junction left unmatched. CDR1 is SGHTA, CDR2 FQGTGA, per germline. The CDR3 contains 17 residues. In DNA form, the CDR3 reads TGTGCCAGCAGCCCACCTTATCCGGGACAGGAAAATGAAAAACTGTTTTTT. This sequence encodes CASSPPYPGQENEKLFF. The full variable domain, rest sourced from reference TRBV7-3 and TRBJ1-4, is GAGVSQTPSNKVTEKGKYVELRCDPISGHTALYWYRQSLGQGPEFLIYFQGTGAADDSGLPNDRFFAVRPEGSVSTLKIQRTERGDSAVYLCASSPPYPGQENEKLFFGSGTQLSVL.

This chain uses TRBV7-2 with TRBJ2-5, with D tentatively TRBD1 (6 bases). CDR1 is SGHTA and CDR2 is FQGNSA in the germline V gene. The CDR3 contains 16 residues. Between the trimmed V and J ends, which lost 2 bases and 5 bases, there was a span of 18 bases. As DNA, the CDR3 is TGTGCCAGCAGCTTAAGGGGATCAGGGGTCGGGGAGACCCAGTACTTC. The encoded protein is CASSLRGSGVGETQYF.